This paragraph covers one T cell receptor beta chain sequence. Its antigen is unknown. Treatment in this sample: approximately nine-day PBMC culture with coronavirus spike peptide pools or control peptides (ViraFEST assay). This entry comes from a study of vaccination and CD4 T cells after COVID-19. Overall study: Post-COVID specimens were obtained a median 101 days after diagnosis (range 35 to 161). The peptides that stimulated the cells were overlapping spike peptides from SARS-CoV-2, HCoV-NL63, HCoV-OC43 and HCoV-229E.

From germline, CDR1 is DFQATT and CDR2 SNEGSKA (reference sequence). The CDR3 contains 14 residues. Sequencing of the DNA from cultured CD4+ T cells was carried out with the Oncomine TCR Beta short-read assay. TCRdb re-derived calls from the PCR reads in MiXCR, one entry per CDR3 protein. This repertoire shows tens of thousands of distinct CDR3 sequences, roughly 64% found once; its top ten account for over 4.5%. The V and J genes are TRBV20-1 and TRBJ2-3; 8 positions match TRBD2. This sequence was found in a human donor who had recovered from COVID-19. Sequencing was carried out using CD4+ T cells from blood, cultured in vitro. As DNA, the CDR3 is TGCAGCGTTCCTCTAGCGGGCGGCACAGATACGCAGTATTTT. As protein: CSVPLAGGTDTQYF.